This T cell receptor beta chain was sequenced for a study of blood T cell repertoires in COVID-19. Overall study: T cells, B-cell-depleted T cells, or PBMCs provided the cDNA or gDNA that served as material.

With 5 bases clipped from V and 6 bases from J, the junction kept 13 bases outside the gene matches. Germline-derived CDR1 and CDR2 are MNHEY and SMNVEV (reference sequence). This CDR3 has 16 amino acids. Original processing methods: By means of reference gene primer amplification, nucleated cell counts were estimated. Clones were sequenced by immunoSEQ multiplex PCR, and TCRdb holds only the in-frame ones, with some missing. V and J calls and clone size are those listed in that table; D and trimming were worked out from the DNA. Of more than 95,000 clones listed, around 85% are singletons. Sequencing input: peripheral blood. This sequence was found in a man in his forties or fifties with acute or convalescent COVID-19. The chain is built from TRBV27 and TRBJ2-7; 10 nucleotides line up with TRBD2. The CDR3 here is CASSPSGGHLQAEQYF. DNA for the CDR3: TGTGCCAGCAGTCCTAGCGGGGGACACCTACAGGCCGAGCAGTACTTC.